This passage covers 21 T cell receptor beta chains from one sample sequenced in a study of OX40 agonist ivuxolimab in advanced cancers. Libraries were constructed by the immunoSEQ multiplex PCR assay. Drawn from immuneACCESS, this table holds only the in-frame rearrangements with V and J called that TCRdb kept. Clones are partly lost; checked studies trace under half to an unresolved V gene and leave the rest unexplained. This sample has tens of thousands of clones in its table, and 84% of those were observed once. The top ten clonotypes cover approximately 30% of the sample. The starting material was CD4+ or CD8+ T cells sorted from blood, obtained in a trial of the OX40 agonist ivuxolimab. The receptors were sampled from an adult with an advanced solid tumor such as melanoma, head and neck, liver or kidney cancer.

The J gene is TRBJ1-5, the V gene TRBV4-1; D gene unclear. Germline V gene lookup returns CDR1 MGHRA and CDR2 YSYEKL. Trimming removed 8 bases from V and 0 bases from J, with 14 bases in between. The CDR3 contains 15 residues. As DNA, the CDR3 is TGCGCCAGCGATTGGACGGTTGGTAGCAATCAGCCCCAGCATTTT. This codes for CASDWTVGSNQPQHF.

The V and J genes are TRBV29-1 and TRBJ2-1, with a tentative D call TRBD2 (5 bases). Germline V CDR1 and CDR2: SQVTM, ANQGSEA. V shed 7 bases and J shed 7 bases, with 8 bases lying between them. The CDR3 is 10 amino acids. CDR3 sequence: CSGRENEQFF. The DNA of the CDR3 is TGCAGCGGACGGGAAAATGAGCAGTTCTTC.

The rearrangement links TRBV30 to TRBJ2-7, with 11 bases matching TRBD1. Losses at the gene ends were 3 bases for V and 4 bases for J; bases not matched to a gene: 8. Germline CDR1 is GTSNPN and CDR2 is SVGIG (reference sequence). The CDR3 loop spans 15 amino acids. In DNA form, the CDR3 reads TGTGCCTGGAGCGCCCGGACAGGGGGCGCATACGAGCAGTACTTC. Translating gives CAWSARTGGAYEQYF. The whole variable domain, remainder taken from reference TRBV30 and TRBJ2-7, is SQTIHQWPATLVQPVGSPLSLECTVEGTSNPNLYWYRQAAGRGLQLLFYSVGIGQISSEVPQNLSASRPQDRQFILSSKKLLLSDSGFYLCAWSARTGGAYEQYFGPGTRLTVT.

V and J are TRBV7-2 and TRBJ2-6; unclear D gene. The germline CDR1 and CDR2 sequences are SGHTA and FQGNSA. Between the trimmed V and J ends, which lost 2 bases and 0 bases, there was a span of 11 bases. The CDR3 loop spans 17 amino acids. CDR3 sequence: CASSLRVGLSGANVLTF. In DNA form, the CDR3 reads TGTGCCAGCAGCTTACGCGTTGGGCTCTCTGGGGCCAACGTCCTGACTTTC.

This sequence joins TRBV30 and TRBJ1-6; D unclear. Trimming left V 3 bases short and J 0 bases short, with 9 bases between. This CDR3 region has 15 residues. Germline V gene lookup returns CDR1 GTSNPN and CDR2 SVGIG (reference sequence). The CDR3 loop is CAWRGGSSYNSPLHF. In nucleotides, the CDR3 is TGTGCCTGGAGGGGCGGGAGCTCCTATAATTCACCCCTCCACTTT.

The chain couples TRBV5-1 to TRBJ2-7; the D gene is possibly TRBD2 (6 bases). Trimming shortened V by 0 bases and J by 3 bases, and 25 bases separated the two germline ends. Germline CDR1 SGHRS, CDR2 YFSETQ. The length of the CDR3 is 19 residues. CDR3 loop: CASSLALFQGLKGVYEQYF. The CDR3 DNA reads TGCGCCAGCAGCTTGGCGTTGTTTCAGGGACTCAAAGGGGTCTACGAGCAGTACTTC.

The chain employs TRBV10-3 and TRBJ2-5; TRBD2 matches at 7 bases. This CDR3 comprises 14 residues. V lost 6 bases and J lost 2; bases outside the gene matches: 6. Germline V gene data show CDR1 as ENHRY and CDR2 as SYGVKD. The CDR3 protein is CAISPSSGQETQYF. The CDR3 region has the DNA TGTGCCATCAGCCCTAGTAGCGGGCAAGAGACCCAGTACTTC.

This clone was detected once. The chain has TRBV7-6 and TRBJ1-1, with D possibly being TRBD1 (6 bases). The CDR3 has 16 residues. CDR1 and CDR2 from the germline V gene are SGHVS and FNYEAQ. Trimming removed 2 bases from V and 3 bases from J, with 16 bases in between. In DNA, the CDR3 is TGTGCCAGCAGCTTATCGGTGGGGGCGGTGGACACTGAAGCTTTCTTT. Translated: CASSLSVGAVDTEAFF.

The rearrangement joins TRBV30 to TRBJ1-2; possibly TRBD1 for D (5 bases). The CDR3 consists of 11 residues. V gave up 2 bases and J gave up 7 bases, with 8 bases separating them. Germline CDR1 and CDR2: GTSNPN and SVGIG (reference sequence). This CDR3 is CAWSQGGGYTF. The DNA of the CDR3 is TGTGCCTGGAGTCAGGGTGGTGGCTACACCTTC.

The chain's CDR3 is CAISAVADHNEKLFF. CDR3 DNA: TGTGCCATCAGTGCGGTTGCGGACCATAATGAAAAACTGTTTTTT. This sequence joins TRBV10-3 and TRBJ1-4; D gene uncertain. The ends were cut back, 4 bases at V and 4 bases at J, with 13 bases in the middle. Germline V gene sequence: CDR1 ENHRY, CDR2 SYGVKD. This CDR3 comprises 15 residues.

The V call is TRBV19, the J call TRBJ1-1; 7 bases match TRBD1. CDR3 length: 14 amino acids. Germline V gene data show CDR1 as LNHDA and CDR2 as SQIVND (reference sequence). V was clipped by 5 bases and J by 1 base; unmatched bases: 4. The CDR3, as DNA: TGTGCCAGTAGTGTCAGACAGGGGAACACTGAAGCTTTCTTT. Translated: CASSVRQGNTEAFF. The full variable domain, completed using reference TRBV19 and TRBJ1-1, is DGGITQSPKYLFRKEGQNVTLSCEQNLNHDAMYWYRQDPGQGLRLIYYSQIVNDFQKGDIAEGYSVSREKKESFPLTVTSAQKNPTAFYLCASSVRQGNTEAFFGQGTRLTVV.

This clone was detected once. The chain recombines TRBV30 with TRBJ2-2; D call uncertain. The CDR3 sequence is 14 residues long. Germline CDR1 reads GTSNPN; CDR2 reads SVGIG (reference sequence). Deletions cut 0 bases from V and 0 bases from J, with 5 bases between. The CDR3 DNA follows: TGTGCCTGGAGTGTAGGTCCGAACACCGGGGAGCTGTTTTTT. Translation gives CAWSVGPNTGELFF.

The rearrangement uses TRBV21-1 and TRBJ1-1; the table's D call of TRBD1 was not tested on the DNA. TRBV21-1 is tagged as a pseudogene. The CDR3 length is 16 residues. CDR3 region: CASSTRQGRFPPEAFF. The CDR3 nucleotides are TGTGCCAGCAGCACTCGACAGGGTAGGTTCCCCCCTGAAGCTTTCTTT.

J is TRBJ2-5 and V is TRBV21-1. TRBV21-1 is termed a pseudogene. The CDR3 extends over 17 amino acids. The CDR3 nucleotides read TGTGCCAGCAGCAAATGGGGGAGAAAATATTACCAAGAGACCCAGTACTTC. Its protein product is CASSKWGRKYYQETQYF.

V gene TRBV19 combines with J gene TRBJ2-4, with TRBD1 identical over 7 bases. V trimming: 6 bases; J trimming: 0 bases; junction bases outside the gene matches: 5. CDR3 length equals 15 residues. Per the germline V gene, CDR1 is LNHDA and CDR2 is SQIVND (reference sequence). This CDR3 reads CASRTGALAKNIQYF. The CDR3 coding sequence is TGTGCCAGTAGAACAGGGGCCTTAGCCAAAAACATTCAGTACTTC.

The rearrangement links TRBV6-1 to TRBJ1-2; maybe TRBD1 (5 bases). Looked up from germline, CDR1 is MNHNS and CDR2 is SASEGT. Trimming pared 5 bases from V and 5 bases from J, leaving 18 bases between. CDR3 length equals 15 residues. The CDR3 sequence: CASSTLGGEGYGYTF. The CDR3 region has the DNA TGTGCCAGCAGTACTCTCGGGGGGGAAGGGTATGGCTACACCTTC.

V is TRBV30 and J is TRBJ2-3; 12 bases fit TRBD2. CDR1 is GTSNPN and CDR2 is SVGIG in the germline V gene (reference sequence). This CDR3 contains 16 residues. V gave up 4 bases and J gave up 6 bases; unmatched junction bases: 11. The CDR3, as DNA: TGTGCCTGGAAACTAGCGGGAGGTATAGCGGGGGATACGCAGTATTTT. Its protein product is CAWKLAGGIAGDTQYF.

This clone was counted between two and nine times. V gene TRBV27 combines with J gene TRBJ2-7; no clear D. The CDR3 loop spans 15 amino acids. Trimming left V 5 bases short and J 3 bases short, with 17 bases between. Germline V gene data show CDR1 as MNHEY and CDR2 as SMNVEV (reference sequence). The CDR3 sequence is CASSPSTLLGYEQYF. CDR3 nucleotide sequence: TGTGCCAGCAGTCCCTCGACTCTTCTGGGCTACGAGCAGTACTTC.

The J gene is TRBJ2-1, the V gene TRBV5-4; possibly TRBD2 for D (6 bases). In germline, CDR1 is SGHNT, CDR2 YYREEE (reference sequence). The CDR3 is 15 amino acids. V lost 2 bases and J 9 bases, leaving 18 bases between the germline ends. For the CDR3, the DNA is TGTGCCAGCAGCTTTCGGCCGGATAGCGGATCTGAGCAGTTCTTC. Its protein product is CASSFRPDSGSEQFF.

Here the CDR3 DNA reads TGTGCCAGCAGCTTCTCCTACGAGCAGTACTTC. It specifies CASSFSYEQYF. The rearrangement joins TRBV5-8 to TRBJ2-7; D unresolved. The V gene's germline CDR1 is SGHTS and CDR2 YDEGEE. The V end was cut by 2 bases, the J end by 0 bases, with 0 bases between. The CDR3 extends over 11 amino acids.

This chain connects TRBV7-6 to TRBJ2-4; the D gene is possibly TRBD1 (6 bases). Trimming removed 1 base from V and 6 bases from J, with 7 bases in between. CDR1 is SGHVS, CDR2 FNYEAQ, per germline. This CDR3 has 13 amino acids. The CDR3 DNA reads TGTGCCAGCAGCTTAGGGACAGCAAACATTCAGTACTTC. Translation gives CASSLGTANIQYF.